Below, one T cell receptor beta chain is given with its context. Its antigen remains unidentified. The nonmyeloablative bone marrow transplants came from related graft donors, with transient mixed chimerism. The CDR3 length is 15 residues. Trimming removed 5 bases at V and 0 bases at J, with 14 bases between. Germline CDR1 reads SGHKS; CDR2 reads YYEKEE (reference sequence). The sample comes from a study of Tregs in tolerant kidney transplant recipients. General study points: The most relevant donor-specific Treg TCRbeta repertoire apparently came from expansion with activated donor B cells. Findings come from small patient numbers and require larger validation. Biological reproducibility was not directly addressed in this study. For some patients, primers changed over time, blocking nucleotide-level comparison.

Clones were read by immunoSEQ multiplex PCR, and TCRdb kept only the in-frame ones, dropping some. The table has about 81,000 clones, around nine tenths seen once. The chain combines TRBV5-5 with TRBJ1-2, with TRBD1 as a possible D gene (5 bases). The TCR comes from a human patient who received a combined kidney and bone marrow transplant. A share of the T cells may be of graft donor origin. This specimen consisted of CD4+ T cells from blood (PBMCs), obtained 24 months after the transplant. CDR3 sequence reads: CASRNTGQSNYGYTF. CDR3 coding DNA: TGTGCCAGCAGAAATACCGGACAATCTAACTATGGCTACACCTTC.